This T cell receptor (beta chain) was recorded in a study of early T cells in non-severe SARS-CoV-2 infection. Study-wide context: Bulk RNA taken from unsorted whole blood was sequenced, leaving chains unpaired. Study-level findings and limits: Comparison of clonotypes with VDJdb favored anti-spike CD8 responses while missing private and CD4 specificities.

This clonotype was observed a few times. Its antigen is undetermined. Researchers tagged individual cDNA molecules with unique molecular identifiers. TCRdb re-analysed the 5' RACE reads in MiXCR, keeping a single row per CDR3 protein. The sample includes roughly 80,000 distinct CDR3 sequences, roughly 10% seen only once; the top ten take approximately 12%. The CDR3 has 14 residues. Trimming stripped 2 bases from V and 6 bases from J, with 11 bases between. The starting material was whole blood, obtained at baseline. The TCR was taken from an adult who was a healthcare worker with PCR-confirmed SARS-CoV-2 infection or an uninfected control (not recorded which). The gene calls are TRBV12-3 or TRBV12-4 and TRBJ2-1, with D hard to call. The CDR3 region has the DNA TGTGCCAGCAGTTTAATTGGGTCCCCCAATGAGCAGTTCTTC. Its protein is CASSLIGSPNEQFF.